The 3 T cell receptor beta chains below all came from one sample that was sequenced in a study of Ad26.COV2.S vaccination and SARS-CoV-2 variants. Here immunoSEQ multiplex PCR was the method, and the copy in TCRdb shows in-frame clones only, minus some. The sample yields more than 300,000 clones, around 90% seen once. The treatment was: about 20 received Ad26.COV2.S at low or high dose, single or two shots; several received placebo; per-sample allocation not given. Sampling occurred on day 63 after the first vaccine or placebo injection. The sample consisted of peripheral blood, taken in a trial of Ad26.COV2.S vaccine versus placebo. The receptors were gathered from a person aged 18-60 years who received the Ad26.COV2.S COVID-19 vaccine or a placebo.

This chain connects TRBV4-2 to TRBJ1-2; D is unclear. With 0 bases removed from V and 5 bases from J, the gap between germline ends came to 10 bases. From germline, CDR1 is LGHNA and CDR2 YNFKEQ. The CDR3 contains 14 residues. CDR3 sequence (DNA): TGTGCCAGCAGCCAAGAGAGGACGGCATATGGCTACACCTTC. Protein sequence: CASSQERTAYGYTF.

The chain links TRBV30 to TRBJ1-1, with 7 bases fitting TRBD1. CDR3 length equals 17 residues. V lost 3 bases to trimming and J lost 1 base; unmatched junction nucleotides: 14. Germline V gene sequence: CDR1 GTSNPN, CDR2 SVGIG (reference sequence). DNA for the CDR3: TGTGCCTGGAGGCAGATGACAGGGAGTCGAACGAACACTGAAGCTTTCTTT. Its protein product is CAWRQMTGSRTNTEAFF. The full variable domain, its missing parts supplied by reference TRBV30 and TRBJ1-1, is SQTIHQWPATLVQPVGSPLSLECTVEGTSNPNLYWYRQAAGRGLQLLFYSVGIGQISSEVPQNLSASRPQDRQFILSSKKLLLSDSGFYLCAWRQMTGSRTNTEAFFGQGTRLTVV.

CDR3 DNA sequence: TGTGCCAGTAGGGTTTCGGGACAGGGTGACTCACCCCTCCACTTT. This translates into CASRVSGQGDSPLHF. V is TRBV19 and J is TRBJ1-6; TRBD1 matches 9 bases. Germline-derived CDR1 and CDR2 are LNHDA and SQIVND (reference sequence). This CDR3 spans 15 amino acids. The V segment lost 6 bases and the J segment 10 bases; nucleotides outside the gene matches: 10.